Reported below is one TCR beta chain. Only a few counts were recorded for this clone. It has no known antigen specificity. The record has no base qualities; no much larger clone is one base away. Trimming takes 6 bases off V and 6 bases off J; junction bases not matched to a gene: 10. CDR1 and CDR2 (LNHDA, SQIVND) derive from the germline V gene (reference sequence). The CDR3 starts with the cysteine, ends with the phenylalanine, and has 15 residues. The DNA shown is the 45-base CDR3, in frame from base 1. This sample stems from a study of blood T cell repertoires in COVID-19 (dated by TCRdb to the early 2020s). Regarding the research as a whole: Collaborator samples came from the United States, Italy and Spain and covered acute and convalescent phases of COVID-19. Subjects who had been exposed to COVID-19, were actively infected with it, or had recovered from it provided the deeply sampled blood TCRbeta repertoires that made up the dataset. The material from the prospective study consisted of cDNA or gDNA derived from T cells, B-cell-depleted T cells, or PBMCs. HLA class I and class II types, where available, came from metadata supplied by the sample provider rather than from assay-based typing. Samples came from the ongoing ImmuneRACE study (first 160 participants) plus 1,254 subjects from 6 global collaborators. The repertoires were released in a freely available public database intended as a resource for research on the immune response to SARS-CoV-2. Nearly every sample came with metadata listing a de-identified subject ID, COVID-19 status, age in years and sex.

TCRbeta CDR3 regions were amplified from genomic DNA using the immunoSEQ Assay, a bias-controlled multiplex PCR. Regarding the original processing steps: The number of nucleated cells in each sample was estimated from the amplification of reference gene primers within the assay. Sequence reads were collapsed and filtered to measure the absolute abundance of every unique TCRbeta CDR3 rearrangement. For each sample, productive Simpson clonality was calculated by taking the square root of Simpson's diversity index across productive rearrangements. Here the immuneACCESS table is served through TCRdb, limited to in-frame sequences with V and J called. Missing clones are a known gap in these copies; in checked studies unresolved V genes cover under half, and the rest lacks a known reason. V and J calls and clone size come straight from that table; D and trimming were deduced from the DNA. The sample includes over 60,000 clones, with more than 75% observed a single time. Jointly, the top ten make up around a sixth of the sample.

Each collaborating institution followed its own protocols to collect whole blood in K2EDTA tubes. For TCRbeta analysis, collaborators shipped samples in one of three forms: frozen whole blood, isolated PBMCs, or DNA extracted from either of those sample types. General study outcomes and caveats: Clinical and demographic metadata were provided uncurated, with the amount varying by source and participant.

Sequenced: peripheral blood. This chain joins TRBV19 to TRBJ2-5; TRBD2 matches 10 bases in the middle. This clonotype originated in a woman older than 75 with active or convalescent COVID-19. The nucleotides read TGTGCCAGTAGACCAGGGGCTAGCGGGGGTCAGACCCAGTACTTC. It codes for CASRPGASGGQTQYF.